This T cell receptor beta chain came from a study of cytotoxic CD8 clonotypes in ibrutinib-treated CLL. The CDR3 has 16 amino acids. V lost 3 bases to trimming and J lost 3 bases; unmatched junction nucleotides: 6. Germline V gene data show CDR1 as SGHNT and CDR2 as YYREEE (reference sequence). Sequencing used immunoSEQ multiplex PCR; TCRdb keeps in-frame clones, though not all of them. The repertoire holds approximately 140,000 clones, with around 93% as singletons. The chain links TRBV5-4 to TRBJ2-1, with TRBD1 identical over 10 bases. Sequencing used PBMCs, obtained after 12 months of ibrutinib treatment. The receptor's source is a human donor with chronic lymphocytic leukemia. The CDR3 protein is CASSSLGTGDYNEQFF. As DNA, the CDR3 is TGTGCCAGCAGCTCACTCGGGACAGGGGACTACAATGAGCAGTTCTTC.